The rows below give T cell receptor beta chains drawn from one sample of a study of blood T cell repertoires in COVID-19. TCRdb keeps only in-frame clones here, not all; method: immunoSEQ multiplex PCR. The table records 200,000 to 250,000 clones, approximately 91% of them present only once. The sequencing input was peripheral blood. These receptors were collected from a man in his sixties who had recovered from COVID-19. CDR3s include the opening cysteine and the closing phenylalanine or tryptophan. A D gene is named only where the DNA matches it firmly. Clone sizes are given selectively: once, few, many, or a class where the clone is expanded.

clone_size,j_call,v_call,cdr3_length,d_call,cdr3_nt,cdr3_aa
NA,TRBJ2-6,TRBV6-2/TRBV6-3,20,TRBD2,TGTGCCAGCAGTTACGGGGGACTAGCGGTCCTGGTGCCCGGGGCCAACGTCCTGACTTTC,CASSYGGLAVLVPGANVLTF
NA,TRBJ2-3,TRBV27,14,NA,TGTGCCAGCAGAACAGGCGGATCCACAGATACGCAGTATTTT,CASRTGGSTDTQYF
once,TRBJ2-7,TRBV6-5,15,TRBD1,TGTGCCAGCAGTTACAGCCACAGGGGGCCCTACGAGCAGTACTTC,CASSYSHRGPYEQYF
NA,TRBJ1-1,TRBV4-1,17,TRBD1,TGCGCCAGCAGCCAAGACCCGATGGACAGGGGGCTTACTGAAGCTTTCTTT,CASSQDPMDRGLTEAFF
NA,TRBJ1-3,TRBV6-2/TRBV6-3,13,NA,TGTGCCAGCAGTTACCGCTCTGGAAACACCATATATTTT,CASSYRSGNTIYF
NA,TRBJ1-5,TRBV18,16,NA,TGTGCCAGCTCACCATCGAGGGGGGGTAGCAATCAGCCCCAGCATTTT,CASSPSRGGSNQPQHF
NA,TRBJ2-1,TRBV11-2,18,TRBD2,TGTGCCAGCAGCTTAGCGGCTAGCGGGGAGAGGTCCTACAATGAGCAGTTCTTC,CASSLAASGERSYNEQFF
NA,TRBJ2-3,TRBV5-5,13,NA,TGTGCCAGCAGCTCGGCCTCTTCCGGAGCGCAGTATTTT,CASSSASSGAQYF
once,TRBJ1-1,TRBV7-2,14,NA,TGTGCCAGCAGCCAGAACAGGGTTAACACTGAAGCTTTCTTT,CASSQNRVNTEAFF
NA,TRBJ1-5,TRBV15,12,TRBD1,TGTGCCACCAGCAGAGATGCGGGACAGGTGCATTTT,CATSRDAGQVHF
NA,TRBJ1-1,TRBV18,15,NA,TGTGCCAGCTCACCCCAGGGACAACTGAACACTGAAGCTTTCTTT,CASSPQGQLNTEAFF
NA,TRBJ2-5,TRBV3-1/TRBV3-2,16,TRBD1,TGTGCCAGCAGCCAAGGAACGGGACAGGGCCGAGAGACCCAGTACTTC,CASSQGTGQGRETQYF
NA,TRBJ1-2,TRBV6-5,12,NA,TGTGCCAGCAGTAATCAGGGAGGCGGCTACACCTTC,CASSNQGGGYTF
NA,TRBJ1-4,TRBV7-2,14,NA,TGTGCCAGCAGCCCGACAGATACAGGGGAAAAACTGTTTTTT,CASSPTDTGEKLFF
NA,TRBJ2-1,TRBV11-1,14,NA,TGTGCCAGCAGCTTAAGGTGGGAGACTCCTGAGCAGTTCTTC,CASSLRWETPEQFF
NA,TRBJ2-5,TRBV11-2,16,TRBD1,TGTGCCAGCAGCTTAGAACAGGGACAGGGCTCCATGGCCCAGTACTTC,CASSLEQGQGSMAQYF
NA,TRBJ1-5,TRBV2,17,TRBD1,TGTGCCAGCAGGCCAGGGGGGGCACAGGGGGCCAATCAGCCCCAGCATTTT,CASRPGGAQGANQPQHF
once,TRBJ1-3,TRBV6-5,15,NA,TGTGCCAGCAGTTTGGAGGCGCGTCCTGGAAACACCATATATTTT,CASSLEARPGNTIYF
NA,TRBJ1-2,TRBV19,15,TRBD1,TGTGCCAGTAGTATCCTAGGGACAGGGAACTATGGCTACACCTTC,CASSILGTGNYGYTF
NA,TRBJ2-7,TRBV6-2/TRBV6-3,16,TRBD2,TGTGCCAGCAGTCTGACCTTCGGGACTAGGGCCTACGAGCAGTACTTC,CASSLTFGTRAYEQYF
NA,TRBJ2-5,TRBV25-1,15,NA,TGTGCCAGCAGCCGGGATGGTACGGGGCAAGAGACCCAGTACTTC,CASSRDGTGQETQYF
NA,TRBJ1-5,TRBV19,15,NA,TGTGCCAGTACCACGTGGGCAGGGGGCAATCAGCCCCAGCATTTT,CASTTWAGGNQPQHF
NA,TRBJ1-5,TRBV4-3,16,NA,TGCGCCAGCAGCCAAGAATGGCAGGGTGGCAATCAGCCCCAGCATTTT,CASSQEWQGGNQPQHF
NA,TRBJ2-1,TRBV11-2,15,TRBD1,TGTGCCAGCAGCTGGGGGACAGGGGCCTACAATGAGCAGTTCTTC,CASSWGTGAYNEQFF
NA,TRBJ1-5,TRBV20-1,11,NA,TGCAGTGCCCCAGGGAATCAGCCCCAGCATTTT,CSAPGNQPQHF
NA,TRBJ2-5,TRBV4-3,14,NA,TGCGCCAGCAGCCAAGATTTGGGGGGAGAGACCCAGTACTTC,CASSQDLGGETQYF
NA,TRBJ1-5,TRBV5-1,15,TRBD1,TGCGCCAGCAGCCCCGGGACAGGGGGCAGTCAGCCCCAGCATTTT,CASSPGTGGSQPQHF
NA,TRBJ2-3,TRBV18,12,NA,TGTGCCAGCTCCGGGACTGCAGATACGCAGTATTTT,CASSGTADTQYF